This TCR beta chain is from a study of blood T cells in healthy people across ages. As regards this clonotype: No antigen is known for it. A much larger clone differs by one base, so this may be a read error.

Findings of the study overall: Getting older went along with TCR beta diversity per million T cells dropping roughly linearly. For the donors, CMV status was unknown and possibly confounded expanded clonotype changes. Any conclusive comparison of naive versus antigen-experienced cells was prevented by using unsorted PBMCs.

This CDR3 is 13 amino acids long. In germline, CDR1 is SGHAT, CDR2 FQNNGV. Together with a sample-barcoded 5' primer, a J-beta primer mix was included in a second PCR lasting about 7 to 11 cycles. Each cDNA molecule received a tag from a template-switch adaptor that had 12 random nucleotides. TCRdb redid the calling of the 5' RACE reads with MiXCR, one entry per CDR3 protein. This repertoire shows approximately 1,100,000 distinct CDR3 sequences, around 43% found once; its top ten account for 18%. Specimen: blood. The gene calls are TRBV11-2 and TRBJ2-1; D is unresolved. The TCR was taken from a woman aged 60 to 75 in good health. As DNA, the CDR3 is TGTACCAGCAGCTTTACCGAGAGCAATGAGCAGTTCTTC. Protein sequence: CTSSFTESNEQFF.